Presented here are 21 T cell receptor beta chains from one specimen sequenced in a study of blood T cell repertoires in COVID-19. Generated by immunoSEQ multiplex PCR, the TCRdb table keeps only in-frame clones and is missing some. This sample yields about 180,000 clones, of which 85% to 90% are seen a single time; more than 5.5% belongs to the top ten. Sample: PBMCs or T cells enriched from blood (not recorded which). These receptors all come from a man aged 35-49 years who had recovered from COVID-19.

The gene calls are TRBV19 and TRBJ1-1; maybe TRBD1 (6 bases). The CDR3 loop spans 14 amino acids. V lost 7 bases and J 3 bases, leaving 15 bases between the germline ends. From germline, CDR1 is LNHDA and CDR2 SQIVND (reference sequence). CDR3 sequence: CASTLDRRYTEAFF. The CDR3, as DNA: TGTGCCAGTACCCTCGACAGGAGATACACTGAAGCTTTCTTT. Looking up the rest from reference TRBV19 and TRBJ1-1 gives the full variable domain: DGGITQSPKYLFRKEGQNVTLSCEQNLNHDAMYWYRQDPGQGLRLIYYSQIVNDFQKGDIAEGYSVSREKKESFPLTVTSAQKNPTAFYLCASTLDRRYTEAFFGQGTRLTVV.

The chain links TRBV4-1 to TRBJ2-6, with TRBD2 identical over 7 bases. There are 17 residues in the CDR3. Looked up from germline, CDR1 is MGHRA and CDR2 is YSYEKL. V trimming: 0 bases; J trimming: 1 base; junction bases outside the gene matches: 3. For the CDR3, the DNA is TGCGCCAGCAGCCAAGAGGGGCGGGGGTCTGGGGCCAACGTCCTGACTTTC. It translates to CASSQEGRGSGANVLTF.

The chain employs TRBV6-6 and TRBJ1-1; no clear D gene. This CDR3 comprises 16 residues. Trimming stripped 5 bases from V and 7 bases from J, with 23 bases between. Germline loops: CDR1 MNHNY, CDR2 SVGAGI (reference sequence). CDR3 amino acids: CASSPRGGEREREAFF. CDR3 DNA: TGTGCCAGCAGTCCCCGGGGTGGAGAAAGGGAACGTGAAGCTTTCTTT.

In its sample, this clone was seen a few times. The chain employs TRBV28 and TRBJ1-5; TRBD1 matches 8 bases. The CDR3 covers 15 residues. Trimming at V came to 5 bases and at J to 0 bases, leaving 3 bases not matched to a gene. Per germline, CDR1 MDHEN and CDR2 SYDVKM. Here the CDR3 DNA reads TGTGCCAGCAGTCGGACAGGGAGTAGCAATCAGCCCCAGCATTTT. Translated: CASSRTGSSNQPQHF.

This rearrangement joins TRBV9 to TRBJ1-4, with D hard to call. The CDR3 is 17 residues long. Trimming left V 0 bases short and J 8 bases short, with 20 bases between. Germline V gives CDR1 SGDLS, CDR2 YYNGEE. CDR3 protein: CASSVGGNWNSDEKLFF. The CDR3 coding sequence is TGTGCCAGCAGCGTAGGTGGAAATTGGAACAGTGACGAAAAACTGTTTTTT. Full variable domain (missing parts from reference TRBV9 and TRBJ1-4): DSGVTQTPKHLITATGQRVTLRCSPRSGDLSVYWYQQSLDQGLQFLIQYYNGEERAKGNILERFSAQQFPDLHSELNLSSLELGDSALYFCASSVGGNWNSDEKLFFGSGTQLSVL.

For the CDR3, the DNA is TGTGCCAGCAGTGGCCTACTAGCGGTTCTCACCTACGAGCAGTACTTC. This codes for CASSGLLAVLTYEQYF. The rearrangement joins TRBV2 to TRBJ2-7; TRBD2 matches 8 bases. The germline V gene encodes CDR1 SNHLY and CDR2 FYNNEI. This CDR3 is 16 amino acids long. Trimming cost V 4 bases and J 2 bases; bases outside gene matches: 10.

J is TRBJ2-3 and V is TRBV18; 15 positions match TRBD2. V was pared by 6 bases and J by 3 bases, with 4 bases of the junction left unmatched. The CDR3 loop spans 16 amino acids. Per germline, CDR1 KGHSH and CDR2 LQKENI. The CDR3 here is CASSHGTSGRTDTQYF. The CDR3, as DNA: TGTGCCAGCTCGCATGGGACTAGCGGGAGGACAGATACGCAGTATTTT.

The chain is built from TRBV12-3 or TRBV12-4 and TRBJ2-1, with D hard to call. The V end lost 6 bases, the J end lost 6 bases, and 12 bases lay between the germline ends. The CDR3 sequence is 13 residues long. DNA for the CDR3: TGTGCCAGCAGATCTTACCCGGGCAATGAGCAGTTCTTC. It specifies CASRSYPGNEQFF.

This chain links TRBV14 with TRBJ1-1; D is possibly TRBD1 (5 bases). This CDR3 region has 15 residues. In germline, CDR1 is SGHDN, CDR2 FVKESK. V lost 4 bases and J lost 4, with 16 bases in between. The CDR3 region is CASSLYQGSSTEAFF. The CDR3 DNA follows: TGTGCCAGCAGCCTTTACCAGGGATCGAGCACTGAAGCTTTCTTT.

V gene TRBV11-2 combines with J gene TRBJ2-1; 12 bases map to TRBD2. Germline lookup yields CDR1 SGHAT and CDR2 FQNNGV. This CDR3 comprises 17 residues. V gave up 4 bases and J gave up 0 bases; unmatched junction bases: 4. This chain's CDR3 is CASSSGLAGSSYNEQFF. CDR3 in DNA: TGTGCCAGCAGCTCCGGACTAGCGGGGAGCTCCTACAATGAGCAGTTCTTC.

This chain links TRBV11-3 with TRBJ1-2; a weak D match, TRBD1 (5 bases). Germline lookup yields CDR1 SGHNT and CDR2 YENEEA. This CDR3 has 13 residues. The germline V and J ends were trimmed by 4 bases and 2 bases, with 8 bases remaining between them. CDR3 residues: CASSSGDNYGYTF. The CDR3 region has the DNA TGTGCCAGCAGCTCGGGGGACAACTATGGCTACACCTTC.

This chain joins TRBV5-8 and TRBJ1-1, with no clear D. Trimming took off 3 bases at V and 3 bases at J, with 15 bases between the two ends. The CDR3 consists of 15 residues. Germline V gene lookup returns CDR1 SGHTS and CDR2 YDEGEE. The CDR3 loop is CASSSRGVGYTEAFF. CDR3 sequence (DNA): TGTGCCAGCAGCTCCCGCGGGGTAGGGTACACTGAAGCTTTCTTT.

Here the CDR3 reads CASSFQGPPLHF. CDR3 sequence (DNA): TGTGCCAGCAGTTTCCAGGGTCCACCCCTCCACTTT. The rearrangement links TRBV12-3 or TRBV12-4 to TRBJ1-6; perhaps TRBD1 as D (5 bases). Between the trimmed V and J ends, which lost 3 bases and 11 bases, there was a span of 8 bases. The CDR3 extends over 12 amino acids.

The V call is TRBV14, the J call TRBJ1-1; D might be TRBD1 (5 bases). V dropped 4 bases and J dropped 4 bases, with 16 bases sitting between them. Germline V gene lookup returns CDR1 SGHDN and CDR2 FVKESK. This CDR3 has 15 amino acids. The chain's CDR3 is CASSLETQGITEAFF. CDR3 DNA: TGTGCCAGCAGCCTAGAAACGCAGGGAATCACTGAAGCTTTCTTT. The full variable domain, in which reference TRBV14 and TRBJ1-1 provide the parts outside the CDR3, is EAGVTQFPSHSVIEKGQTVTLRCDPISGHDNLYWYRRVMGKEIKFLLHFVKESKQDESGMPNNRFLAERTGGTYSTLKVQPAELEDSGVYFCASSLETQGITEAFFGQGTRLTVV.

The genes are TRBV29-1 and TRBJ1-2; maybe TRBD1 (5 bases). V was pared by 5 bases and J by 4 bases, with 11 bases between. The CDR3 runs to 12 residues. Germline CDR1 SQVTM, CDR2 ANQGSEA. The CDR3 bases are TGCAGCGTTCCGGGGGTTCTCTATGGCTACACCTTC. This codes for CSVPGVLYGYTF.

The chain uses TRBV6-6 and TRBJ1-3, with unresolved D. V dropped 0 bases and J dropped 0 bases, with 6 bases sitting between them. Per germline, CDR1 MNHNY and CDR2 SVGAGI (reference sequence). There are 15 residues in the CDR3. CDR3 loop: CASSYSDSSGNTIYF. CDR3 bases: TGTGCCAGCAGTTACTCGGACTCCTCTGGAAACACCATATATTTT.

The sample holds a few counts of this clone. The J gene is TRBJ2-5, the V gene TRBV4-1; possibly TRBD2 for D (6 bases). In germline, CDR1 is MGHRA, CDR2 YSYEKL. The CDR3 contains 19 residues. Trimming took off 1 base at V and 0 bases at J, with 21 bases between the two ends. For the CDR3, the DNA is TGCGCCAGCAGCCAAGTGATTGGTCGGTCGTCGGGGGACCAAGAGACCCAGTACTTC. Residues: CASSQVIGRSSGDQETQYF.

This clone was counted a single time. V usage is TRBV20-1 and J usage is TRBJ2-1; D remains unclear. Germline V CDR1 and CDR2: DFQATT, SNEGSKA (reference sequence). CDR3 length: 10 amino acids. V was shortened by 5 bases and J by 6 bases, with 5 bases between the two germline ends. The CDR3 loop reads CSAYFNEQFF. The CDR3 DNA is TGCAGTGCTTACTTCAATGAGCAGTTCTTC.

The table lists this clone with a few counts. The chain links TRBV5-1 to TRBJ2-7; 7 bases agree with TRBD2. CDR3 length equals 15 residues. Germline CDR1 reads SGHRS; CDR2 reads YFSETQ. With 0 bases clipped from V and 3 bases from J, the junction kept 6 bases outside the gene matches. CDR3 sequence: CASSLDGTTLYEQYF. The CDR3 DNA reads as TGCGCCAGCAGCTTGGATGGGACTACACTCTACGAGCAGTACTTC.

The genes are TRBV25-1 and TRBJ1-2, with TRBD1 identical over 7 bases. CDR3 length equals 13 residues. Germline lookup yields CDR1 MGHDK and CDR2 SYGVNS. V was clipped by 6 bases and J by 3 bases; unmatched bases: 4. The DNA of the CDR3 is TGTGCCAGCAGCCGGGACAGCTACTATGGCTACACCTTC. Translating gives CASSRDSYYGYTF.

This clone was counted a single time. V is TRBV6-5 and J is TRBJ2-3; D possibly corresponds to TRBD2 (6 bases). Trimming stripped 6 bases from V and 9 bases from J, with 16 bases between. The germline gives CDR1 MNHEY, CDR2 SVGAGI. The CDR3 extends over 13 amino acids. The CDR3 protein is CASSSPGSTTQYF. The CDR3 DNA reads as TGTGCCAGCAGCTCCCCCGGGAGTACGACGCAGTATTTT.